Detailed here is one T cell receptor (beta chain). Researchers made TCR beta libraries by using iRepertoire HTBI primers and running Arm-PCR on CDR3 regions. TCRdb re-analysed the multiplex PCR reads in MiXCR, keeping a single row per CDR3 protein. The table records around 460,000 distinct CDR3 sequences, around 15% of them present only once. This sample stems from a study of regulatory T cells in long-lasting Graves disease. Time point noted: newly diagnosed GD, antithyroid drugs for less than 3 months. PBMC-extracted RNA yielded the TCR library. Germline CDR1 reads MGHRA; CDR2 reads YSYEKL. The CDR3 is 15 amino acids. V was clipped by 1 base and J by 6 bases; unmatched bases: 7. These same records also appear under a second study, on T cells in Graves' hyperthyroidism and ophthalmopathy.

Sequenced here: peripheral blood mononuclear cells (PBMCs), sampled at new diagnosis, from a patient treated with antithyroid drugs. The chain joins TRBV4-1 to TRBJ2-3; 7 nucleotides agree with TRBD2. The sequence was obtained from a woman between 50 and 59 years old with Graves disease. The CDR3 spells CASSQGNSGLDTQYF. The CDR3 bases are TGCGCCAGCAGCCAAGGCAATAGCGGGTTGGATACGCAGTATTTT.